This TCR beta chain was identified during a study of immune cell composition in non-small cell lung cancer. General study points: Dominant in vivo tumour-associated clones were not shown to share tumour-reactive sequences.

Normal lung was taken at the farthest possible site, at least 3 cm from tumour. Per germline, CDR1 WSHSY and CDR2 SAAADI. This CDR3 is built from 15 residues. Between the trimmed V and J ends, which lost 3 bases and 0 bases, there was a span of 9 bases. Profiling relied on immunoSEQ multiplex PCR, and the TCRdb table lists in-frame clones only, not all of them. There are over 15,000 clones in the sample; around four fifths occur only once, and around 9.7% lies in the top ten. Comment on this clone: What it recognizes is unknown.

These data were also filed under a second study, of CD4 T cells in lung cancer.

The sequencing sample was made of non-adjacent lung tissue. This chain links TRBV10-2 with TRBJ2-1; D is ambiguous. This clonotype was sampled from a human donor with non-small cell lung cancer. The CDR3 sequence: CASSEGRRSYNEQFF. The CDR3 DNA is TGCGCCAGCAGTGAAGGCCGTCGCTCCTACAATGAGCAGTTCTTC.